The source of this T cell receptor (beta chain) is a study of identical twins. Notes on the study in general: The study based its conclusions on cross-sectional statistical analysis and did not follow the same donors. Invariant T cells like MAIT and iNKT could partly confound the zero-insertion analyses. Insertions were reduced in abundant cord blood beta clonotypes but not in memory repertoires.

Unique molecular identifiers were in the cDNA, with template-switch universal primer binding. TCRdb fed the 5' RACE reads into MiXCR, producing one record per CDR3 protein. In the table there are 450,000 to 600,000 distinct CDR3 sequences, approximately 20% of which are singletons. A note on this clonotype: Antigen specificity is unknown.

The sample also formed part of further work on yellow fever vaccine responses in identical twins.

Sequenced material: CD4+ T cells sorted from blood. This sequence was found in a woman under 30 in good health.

The CDR3 loop reads CSGSGLAGAYEQYF. The CDR3 coding sequence is TGCAGTGGTAGCGGGCTAGCGGGAGCCTACGAGCAGTACTTC. The chain employs TRBV20-1 and TRBJ2-7; TRBD2 matches 10 bases. The CDR3 is 14 residues long. The germline CDR1 and CDR2 sequences are DFQATT and SNEGSKA (reference sequence). Germline trimming cut 7 bases from V and 2 bases from J; bases unmatched to any gene: 8.